This T cell receptor (beta chain) was documented in a study of T cell repertoires in ileal Crohn's disease. This CDR3 contains 13 residues. Germline V lookup: CDR1 MNHEY, CDR2 SMNVEV (reference sequence). Trimming shortened V by 3 bases and J by 2 bases, and 7 bases separated the two germline ends. TCRdb's copy holds only in-frame clones and misses some; the assay was immunoSEQ multiplex PCR. Of about 7,800 clones in the sample, 65% to 90% were seen once. As for time point: inflamed ileum from the surgical specimen. General study results and limits: Clonality above 26.8% at surgery always came with endoscopic recurrence.

As regards this clone: The antigen is unknown.

The chain employs TRBV27 and TRBJ1-2; no reliable D call. The receptor was derived from an adult with Crohn's disease. Sequenced input: ileal tissue. The CDR3 DNA sequence: TGTGCCAGCAGTTTGGGAGGGAACTATGGCTACACCTTC. It specifies CASSLGGNYGYTF.